This TCR beta chain derives from a study of cytomegalovirus exposure and HLA in healthy donors. Primers: 60 Vbeta forward and 13 Jbeta reverse. Some clones are missing from TCRdb's copy, which holds only in-frame ones; the method was immunoSEQ multiplex PCR. The sample yields 95,000 to 100,000 clones, around a tenth seen once. Sample: PBMCs. This clonotype was obtained from a man aged 45-65 years in good health and CMV-seropositive.

CDR3 DNA: TGTGCCAGCAGCCGACCTCGGGACAGGCCTGGCTATGGCTACACCTTC. Protein: CASSRPRDRPGYGYTF. The rearrangement links TRBV7-8 to TRBJ1-2, with 8 bases lining up with TRBD1. The V gene end was trimmed by 5 bases and the J gene end by 4 bases; junction bases not matched to a gene: 12. The CDR3 totals 16 residues. Germline CDR1 is SGHVS and CDR2 is FQNEAQ.